The clone carrying this T cell receptor beta chain was detected only a few times. The CDR3 contains 15 residues. The ends were cut back, 0 bases at V and 4 bases at J, with 13 bases in the middle. Per germline, CDR1 SGHNT and CDR2 YYREEE (reference sequence). The record originates from a study of blood T cell repertoires in COVID-19. On the study more broadly: COVID-19 samples, acute and convalescent, were from the United States, Italy and Spain. T cells, B-cell-depleted T cells, or PBMCs provided the cDNA or gDNA that served as material.

Per the authors' pipeline: Scientists estimated how many nucleated cells there were by amplifying reference gene primers. The table came from immunoSEQ multiplex PCR; TCRdb's copy has only in-frame clones and leaves some out. V, J and clone size are taken as reported in that table, and D and trimming were inferred from the DNA itself. The sample carries around 45,000 clones, roughly 70% recorded once. The source material was peripheral blood. This TCR was sampled from a man at least 80 years old with acute or convalescent COVID-19. This chain connects TRBV5-4 to TRBJ1-1; a weak D match, TRBD1 (5 bases). The CDR3: CASSLAITGGTEAFF. The CDR3 DNA reads as TGTGCCAGCAGCTTGGCCATTACGGGGGGCACTGAAGCTTTCTTT. The whole variable domain, remainder taken from reference TRBV5-4 and TRBJ1-1, is ETGVTQSPTHLIKTRGQQVTLRCSSQSGHNTVSWYQQALGQGPQFIFQYYREEENGRGNFPPRFSGLQFPNYSSELNVNALELDDSALYLCASSLAITGGTEAFFGQGTRLTVV.